A selection of T cell receptor beta chains follows, all from one sample in a study of T cells in Graves' hyperthyroidism and ophthalmopathy. TCRdb used MiXCR to reprocess the multiplex PCR reads, holding one entry per CDR3 protein. There are 370,000 or so distinct CDR3 sequences in the sample; roughly 13% occur only once, and around 21% lies in the top ten. The sequenced material came from blood. Source of these receptors: a man in his thirties or forties with Graves' hyperthyroidism that later progressed to Graves' ophthalmopathy. Each CDR3 is given with its conserved first and last residue. The D gene is left open where the match is weak. Some rows have no size entry. The others give once, few or many, or a class for an expanded clone.

D gene	V gene	clone size	J gene	CDR3 protein	CDR3 DNA
TRBD1	TRBV30	-	TRBJ2-7	CAWSWTGLDGEQYF	TGTGCCTGGAGTTGGACAGGGCTTGATGGCGAGCAGTACTTC
-	TRBV20-1	few	TRBJ1-5	CSARWGGVNQPQHF	TGCAGTGCTAGGTGGGGAGGGGTGAATCAGCCCCAGCATTTT
TRBD1	TRBV28	many	TRBJ1-2	CASSLSAGGGGYTF	TGTGCCAGCAGTTTATCGGCAGGGGGAGGTGGCTACACCTTC
-	TRBV12-3/TRBV12-4	few	TRBJ2-1	CASTLGGEQFF	TGTGCCAGCACCCTAGGGGGTGAGCAGTTCTTC
TRBD1	TRBV20-1	many	TRBJ2-2	CSAPGQGTGELFF	TGCAGTGCACCGGGACAGGGAACCGGGGAGCTGTTTTTT
TRBD1	TRBV12-3/TRBV12-4	many	TRBJ2-2	CASSIGTGYTGELFF	TGTGCCAGCAGTATCGGGACAGGGTACACCGGGGAGCTGTTTTTT
TRBD2	TRBV18	many	TRBJ2-1	CASSSSGEGEQFF	TGTGCCAGCTCATCTAGCGGGGAGGGTGAGCAGTTCTTC
-	TRBV5-4	many	TRBJ2-5	CASTSGAREQETQYF	TGTGCCAGCACCTCCGGGGCAAGGGAACAAGAGACCCAGTACTTC
-	TRBV5-1	many	TRBJ2-7	CASSLFQGLSYEQYF	TGCGCCAGCAGCTTGTTTCAGGGGCTCTCGTACGAGCAGTACTTC
-	TRBV6-1	many	TRBJ1-1	CASNPGGGDTEAFF	TGTGCCAGCAACCCGGGGGGTGGAGACACTGAAGCTTTCTTT
-	TRBV13	-	TRBJ2-2	CASSLRTENTGELFF	TGTGCCAGCAGCCTACGGACAGAGAACACCGGGGAGCTGTTTTTT
TRBD1	TRBV10-3	many	TRBJ1-5	CAISDHRGGSNQPQHF	TGTGCCATCAGTGATCACAGGGGAGGAAGCAATCAGCCCCAGCATTTT
-	TRBV6-6	few	TRBJ1-6	CASSYGLENSPLHF	TGTGCCAGCAGTTACGGCCTCGAGAATTCACCCCTCCACTTT
-	TRBV5-1	many	TRBJ2-1	CASSILGFRQFF	TGCGCCAGCAGCATCCTAGGGTTCCGGCAGTTCTTC
TRBD2	TRBV5-1	-	TRBJ2-1	CASSLGSGGNNERFF	TGCGCCAGCAGCTTGGGTAGCGGGGGGAACAATGAGCGGTTCTTC
-	TRBV6-1	-	TRBJ2-3	CASLLDAWSDTQYF	TGTGCCAGCCTCCTGGACGCCTGGTCAGATACGCAGTATTTT
-	TRBV18	many	TRBJ2-5	CASSTSGTGETQYF	TGTGCCAGCTCGACTTCCGGGACGGGGGAGACCCAGTACTTC
TRBD2	TRBV12-3/TRBV12-4	many	TRBJ2-1	CASTPPSGGFNEQFF	TGTGCCAGCACCCCGCCCAGCGGGGGCTTCAATGAGCAGTTCTTC
TRBD1	TRBV5-8	many	TRBJ2-7	CASRPQGAYEQYF	TGTGCCAGCAGACCACAGGGGGCCTACGAGCAGTACTTC
TRBD1	TRBV9	few	TRBJ1-1	CASSSQTGRVITEAFF	TGTGCCAGCAGCTCCCAGACAGGGCGGGTTATCACTGAAGCTTTCTTT
-	TRBV7-2	many	TRBJ1-5	CASSPRDQPQHF	TGTGCCAGCAGTCCCAGGGATCAGCCCCAGCATTTT
-	TRBV10-3	-	TRBJ1-1	CAIAQMNTEAFF	TGTGCCATCGCTCAGATGAACACTGAAGCTTTCTTT
-	TRBV28	-	TRBJ1-3	CASSLEGTASGNTIYF	TGTGCCAGCAGTTTAGAAGGGACGGCCTCTGGAAACACCATATATTTT
-	TRBV6-5	many	TRBJ2-5	CASSYGFQETQYF	TGTGCCAGCAGTTACGGGTTCCAAGAGACCCAGTACTTC
-	TRBV14	many	TRBJ2-1	CASSQEWGLRHEQFF	TGTGCCAGCAGCCAAGAATGGGGACTGAGGCATGAGCAGTTCTTC
-	TRBV6-1	few	TRBJ1-1	CASSSGRPGILNTEAFF	TGTGCCAGCAGTTCCGGCAGGCCCGGCATCTTGAACACTGAAGCTTTCTTT
-	TRBV7-9	-	TRBJ1-2	CASSFKAGAYGYTF	TGTGCCAGCAGCTTTAAGGCAGGAGCCTATGGCTACACCTTC
-	TRBV10-2	-	TRBJ1-1	CASSEWENTEAFF	TGCGCCAGCAGTGAGTGGGAGAACACTGAAGCTTTCTTT
TRBD2	TRBV20-1	-	TRBJ2-5	CSARVVRGRPQETQYF	TGCAGTGCTAGAGTGGTGCGGGGGAGACCCCAAGAGACCCAGTACTTC
TRBD2	TRBV7-9	many	TRBJ2-5	CASSSLGAGGLKTQYF	TGTGCCAGCAGCTCCTTGGGAGCGGGGGGGCTGAAGACCCAGTACTTC
-	TRBV4-1	many	TRBJ2-7	CASSQALRDGRDEQYF	TGCGCCAGCAGCCAAGCTTTAAGGGACGGCCGAGACGAGCAGTACTTC
-	TRBV28	many	TRBJ1-2	CASSPTEQGYGYTF	TGTGCCAGCAGCCCCACCGAGCAGGGCTATGGCTACACCTTC
TRBD2	TRBV11-2	few	TRBJ2-1	CASSLEIAGVGEQFF	TGTGCCAGCAGCTTAGAGATAGCGGGGGTGGGAGAGCAGTTCTTC
TRBD2	TRBV28	many	TRBJ2-3	CASSSTGLADTQYF	TGTGCCAGCAGTTCCACGGGACTAGCAGATACGCAGTATTTT
-	TRBV28	-	TRBJ2-3	CASSDHTQDTQYF	TGTGCCAGCAGTGACCACACCCAAGATACGCAGTATTTT
-	TRBV5-1	-	TRBJ2-7	CASSLAAPAWTYEQYF	TGCGCCAGCAGCTTGGCTGCTCCCGCGTGGACCTACGAGCAGTACTTC
TRBD2	TRBV5-1	-	TRBJ2-5	CASSLLAGKETQYF	TGCGCCAGCAGCTTACTAGCGGGGAAAGAGACCCAGTACTTC
TRBD2	TRBV20-1	-	TRBJ2-3	CSARDPLAGGTTDTQYF	TGCAGTGCTAGAGATCCCCTAGCGGGGGGGACCACAGATACGCAGTATTTT
TRBD1	TRBV19	-	TRBJ1-4	CASSFRTGGREKLFF	TGTGCCAGTAGTTTCCGGACAGGCGGACGGGAAAAACTGTTTTTT
-	TRBV3-1	-	TRBJ1-6	CASNHGAQYNSPLHF	TGTGCCAGCAACCACGGGGCGCAATATAATTCACCCCTCCACTTT
-	TRBV9	few	TRBJ1-3	CASSGTGNTIYF	TGTGCCAGCAGCGGCACAGGTAACACCATATATTTT
TRBD2	TRBV2	many	TRBJ2-5	CASSEMAGGSGKETQYF	TGTGCCAGCAGTGAAATGGCGGGGGGGAGTGGGAAAGAGACCCAGTACTTC
-	TRBV3-1	-	TRBJ1-4	CASSHQGGGEKLFF	TGTGCCAGCAGCCATCAAGGGGGAGGGGAAAAACTGTTTTTT
-	TRBV30	many	TRBJ1-2	CAWIRRRPYGYTF	TGTGCCTGGATCAGGCGGAGACCTTATGGCTACACCTTC
-	TRBV28	many	TRBJ2-2	CASRPQGTGELFF	TGTGCCAGCAGACCCCAGGGCACCGGGGAGCTGTTTTTT
-	TRBV6-1	-	TRBJ1-4	CASRFSGTQAEKLFF	TGTGCCAGCAGATTCTCCGGGACGCAGGCAGAAAAACTGTTTTTT
TRBD1	TRBV6-1	many	TRBJ1-1	CASSEDRGRTEAFF	TGTGCCAGCAGTGAAGACAGGGGGAGGACTGAAGCTTTCTTT
-	TRBV6-1	many	TRBJ1-1	CASSDRENTEAFF	TGTGCCAGCAGTGACAGGGAGAACACTGAAGCTTTCTTT
-	TRBV7-2	many	TRBJ2-2	CASSLGPQAGELFF	TGTGCCAGCAGCTTAGGGCCCCAGGCCGGGGAGCTGTTTTTT
-	TRBV4-1	few	TRBJ1-2	CASSQPLGANYGYTF	TGCGCCAGCAGCCAACCGCTGGGAGCTAACTATGGCTACACCTTC